Presented here are 6 T cell receptor beta chains from one specimen sequenced in a study of T cells after yellow fever vaccination. TCRdb analysed the 5' RACE reads with MiXCR anew, one entry per CDR3 protein. The data hold 250,000 to 350,000 distinct CDR3 sequences, with 6.8% observed a single time. The source material was PBMCs, sampled approximately 40 days after the first yellow fever vaccination. The receptors come from a man younger than 30 who received the YFV17D yellow fever vaccine.

This clonotype has only a few counts. The chain combines TRBV7-3 with TRBJ2-7; either TRBD1 or TRBD2 may fit D (5 bases each). The V end was cut by 6 bases, the J end by 3 bases, with 24 bases between. Germline values: CDR1 SGHTA, CDR2 FQGTGA. The CDR3 covers 17 residues. The CDR3 region has the DNA TGTGCCAGCAGGCGAAAAGATAGGGACGGGCCCAACTACGAGCAGTACTTC. It yields the protein CASRRKDRDGPNYEQYF.

The V call is TRBV5-1, the J call TRBJ2-7; TRBD1 agrees at 9 bases. The junction had 4 bases not matched to a gene; V was cut back by 0 bases and J by 3 bases. Per the germline V gene, CDR1 is SGHRS and CDR2 is YFSETQ. The CDR3 is made up of 15 amino acids. As DNA, the CDR3 is TGCGCCAGCAGCTTGGGGACAGGGGACCTCTACGAGCAGTACTTC. Translation: CASSLGTGDLYEQYF. The entire variable domain, with the rest obtained from reference TRBV5-1 and TRBJ2-7, is as follows: KAGVTQTPRYLIKTRGQQVTLSCSPISGHRSVSWYQQTPGQGLQFLFEYFSETQRNKGNFPGRFSGRQFSNSRSEMNVSTLELGDSALYLCASSLGTGDLYEQYFGPGTRLTVT.

The sample holds a few counts of this clonotype. This chain links TRBV7-9 with TRBJ1-1, with a weak D call TRBD1 (6 bases). CDR3 length: 12 amino acids. Trimming removed 5 bases at V and 7 bases at J, with 11 bases between. The V gene's germline CDR1 is SEHNR and CDR2 FQNEAQ (reference sequence). CDR3 in DNA: TGTGCCAGCAGCGTCACAGGGAGTGAAGCTTTCTTT. Translated: CASSVTGSEAFF.

The rearrangement joins TRBV20-1 to TRBJ1-6; D is unclear. V gave up 1 base and J gave up 8 bases, with 15 bases separating them. This CDR3 is 15 amino acids long. The V gene's germline CDR1 is DFQATT and CDR2 SNEGSKA (reference sequence). Here the CDR3 reads CSARVTSAWDSPLHF. CDR3 sequence (DNA): TGCAGTGCTAGAGTTACATCGGCATGGGATTCACCCCTCCACTTT.

This clonotype was seen only a few times. The chain couples TRBV19 to TRBJ2-5; the D gene is possibly TRBD1 (6 bases). Deletions cut 7 bases from V and 2 bases from J, with 17 bases between. The CDR3 loop spans 15 amino acids. Germline-derived CDR1 and CDR2 are LNHDA and SQIVND (reference sequence). The CDR3 is CASTSTGTPQETQYF. The DNA of the CDR3 is TGTGCCAGTACCTCAACAGGGACCCCACAAGAGACCCAGTACTTC.

The chain joins TRBV4-1 to TRBJ1-4; D not resolved. This CDR3 is built from 16 residues. Trimming took 5 bases from V and 0 from J, leaving 13 bases between them. Germline values: CDR1 MGHRA, CDR2 YSYEKL. The CDR3 DNA is TGCGCCAGCAGCAGGGCGAAGGGTGCAACTAATGAAAAACTGTTTTTT. Translated: CASSRAKGATNEKLFF.